This TCR beta chain stems from a study of neurological immune-mediated disorders. Findings and caveats of the study: Association with the multiple sclerosis repertoire cluster was not found for any clinical or MRI feature.

The CDR3 covers 14 residues. V lost 1 base and J lost 4; bases outside the gene matches: 4. Germline CDR1 reads DFQATT; CDR2 reads SNEGSKA (reference sequence). This clonotype was observed at least ten times. Its antigen is undetermined. The authors produced cDNA by 5'RACE using 10-nucleotide random UMIs. In each sequencing run, over 160 million TCR-beta sequences were generated from 15-18 subjects. TCRdb re-called the 5' RACE reads through MiXCR, storing one row per CDR3 protein. The sample lists 100,000 or so distinct CDR3 sequences; roughly 3.5% were seen once. Unsorted libraries were generated from 2 million PBMCs held at -80 degrees C.

Sequenced material: PBMCs. The TCR comes from a woman aged 18-35 years with multiple sclerosis. This chain links TRBV20-1 with TRBJ2-3; the match to TRBD1 covers 8 bases. Written as DNA, the CDR3 is TGCAGTGCTAGAGTGGGGACAGGACCAGATACGCAGTATTTT. It is translated as CSARVGTGPDTQYF.